This TCR beta chain was recorded in a study of T cell responses to AZD1222 COVID-19 vaccine. Regarding the study as a whole: Unmutated variant regions are reportedly targeted by nearly half of spike-specific TCRs. AZD1222 recipients seropositive at baseline numbered only five or six. Distributed over spike, vaccine-associated CD4 TCRs predominated at 160-218 and 743-854.

On this clone: What it binds is not known.

Data came from immunoSEQ multiplex PCR; TCRdb stores just in-frame clones and leaves some out. In the table there are under 130,000 clones, over 70% of which are singletons. V lost 6 bases and J lost 5, with 16 bases in between. Germline CDR1 is MDHEN and CDR2 is SYDVKM. The CDR3 has 14 residues. This TCR came from an adult in good health. Sequencing was performed on peripheral blood, taken on day 0 of AZD1222 vaccination. The chain uses TRBV28 and TRBJ1-2, with D hard to call. The CDR3 DNA follows: TGTGCCAGCAGATCCCCAGGCCTTGCATATGGCTACACCTTC. It translates to CASRSPGLAYGYTF.